A few counts support the clone carrying this T cell receptor beta chain. Via MiXCR, TCRdb re-called the 5' RACE reads, giving one row per CDR3 protein. The table records around 200,000 distinct CDR3 sequences, more than 8% of them present only once. These data belong to a study of T-cell memory formation after mild COVID-19. The CDR3 runs 15 residues. V gave up 5 bases and J gave up 5 bases; unmatched junction bases: 14. Germline loops: CDR1 DFQATT, CDR2 SNEGSKA (reference sequence). The sequenced sample was PBMCs or a T cell subset sorted from them (not recorded which). The TCR comes from a man aged 18 to 35 who had mild COVID-19 (a few samples of this study predate the infection). Cell type and time point are not known. V and J are TRBV20-1 and TRBJ2-5; TRBD2 aligns across 7 bases. CDR3 in DNA: TGCAGTGCTGATCCTAGTGACCGGGGAGGGGAGACCCAGTACTTC. Its translation is CSADPSDRGGETQYF.